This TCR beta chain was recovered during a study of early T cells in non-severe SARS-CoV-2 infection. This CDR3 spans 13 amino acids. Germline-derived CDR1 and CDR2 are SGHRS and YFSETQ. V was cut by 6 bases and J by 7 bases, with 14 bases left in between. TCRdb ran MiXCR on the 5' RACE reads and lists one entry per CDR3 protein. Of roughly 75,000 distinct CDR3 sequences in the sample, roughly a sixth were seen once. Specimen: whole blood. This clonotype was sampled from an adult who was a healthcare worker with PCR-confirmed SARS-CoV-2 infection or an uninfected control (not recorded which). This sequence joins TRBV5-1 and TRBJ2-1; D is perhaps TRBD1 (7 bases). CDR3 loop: CASKEGAGNEQFF. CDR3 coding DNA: TGCGCCAGCAAGGAGGGGGCTGGGAATGAGCAGTTCTTC.